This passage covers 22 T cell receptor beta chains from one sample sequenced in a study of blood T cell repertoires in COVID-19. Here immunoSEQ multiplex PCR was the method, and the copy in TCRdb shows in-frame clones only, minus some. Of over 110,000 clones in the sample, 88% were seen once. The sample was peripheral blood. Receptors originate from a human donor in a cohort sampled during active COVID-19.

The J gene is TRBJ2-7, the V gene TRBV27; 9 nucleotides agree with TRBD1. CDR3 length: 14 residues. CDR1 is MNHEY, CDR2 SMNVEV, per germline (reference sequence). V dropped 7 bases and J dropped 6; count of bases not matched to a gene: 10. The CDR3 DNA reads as TGTGCCAGCAAATCCGGGACAGGGAGATTCGAGCAGTACTTC. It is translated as CASKSGTGRFEQYF.

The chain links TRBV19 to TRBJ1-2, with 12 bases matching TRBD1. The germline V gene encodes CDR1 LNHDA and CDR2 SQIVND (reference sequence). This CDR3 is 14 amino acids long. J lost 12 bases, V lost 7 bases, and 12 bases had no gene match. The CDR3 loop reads CASTQPGQGAMDTF. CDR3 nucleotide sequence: TGTGCCAGTACTCAACCGGGACAGGGGGCGATGGACACCTTC.

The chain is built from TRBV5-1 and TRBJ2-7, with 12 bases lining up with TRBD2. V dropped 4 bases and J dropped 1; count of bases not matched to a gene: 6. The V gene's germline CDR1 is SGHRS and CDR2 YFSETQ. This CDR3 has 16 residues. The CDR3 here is CASSQLTSGGSYEQYF. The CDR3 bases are TGCGCCAGCAGCCAACTGACTAGCGGGGGATCCTACGAGCAGTACTTC.

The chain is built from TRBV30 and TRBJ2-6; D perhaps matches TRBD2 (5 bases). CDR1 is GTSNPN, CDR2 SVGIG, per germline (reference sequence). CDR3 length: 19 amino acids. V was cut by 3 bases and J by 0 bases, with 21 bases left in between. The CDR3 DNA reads TGTGCCTGGAGGCGGGCCGAACAACTTTTATACTCTGGGGCCAACGTCCTGACTTTC. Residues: CAWRRAEQLLYSGANVLTF. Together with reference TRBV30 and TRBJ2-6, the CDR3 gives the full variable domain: SQTIHQWPATLVQPVGSPLSLECTVEGTSNPNLYWYRQAAGRGLQLLFYSVGIGQISSEVPQNLSASRPQDRQFILSSKKLLLSDSGFYLCAWRRAEQLLYSGANVLTFGAGSRLTVL.

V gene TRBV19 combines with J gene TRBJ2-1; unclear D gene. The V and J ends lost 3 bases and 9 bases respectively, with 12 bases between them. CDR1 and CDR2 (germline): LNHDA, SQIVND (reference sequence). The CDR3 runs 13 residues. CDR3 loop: CASSILVGGEQFF. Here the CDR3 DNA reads TGTGCCAGTAGTATCCTAGTTGGCGGTGAGCAGTTCTTC.

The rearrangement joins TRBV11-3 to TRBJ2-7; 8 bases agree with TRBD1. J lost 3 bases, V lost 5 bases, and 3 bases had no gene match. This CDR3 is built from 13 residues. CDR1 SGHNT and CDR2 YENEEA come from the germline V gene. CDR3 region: CASSATGGYEQYF. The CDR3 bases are TGTGCCAGCAGCGCAACAGGGGGCTACGAGCAGTACTTC.

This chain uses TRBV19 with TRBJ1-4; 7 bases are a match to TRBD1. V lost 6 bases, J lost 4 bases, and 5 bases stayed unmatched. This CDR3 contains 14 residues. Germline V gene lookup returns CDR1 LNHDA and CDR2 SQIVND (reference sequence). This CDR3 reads CASREGQLNEKLFF. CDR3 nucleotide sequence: TGTGCCAGTAGAGAGGGACAGCTTAATGAAAAACTGTTTTTT.

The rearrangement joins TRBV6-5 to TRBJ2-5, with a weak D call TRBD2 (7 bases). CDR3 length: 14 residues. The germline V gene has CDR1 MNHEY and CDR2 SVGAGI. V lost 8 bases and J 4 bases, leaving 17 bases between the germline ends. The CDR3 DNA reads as TGTGCCAGCCTCGGCGGGGGCCACCGAGAGACCCAGTACTTC. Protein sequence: CASLGGGHRETQYF.

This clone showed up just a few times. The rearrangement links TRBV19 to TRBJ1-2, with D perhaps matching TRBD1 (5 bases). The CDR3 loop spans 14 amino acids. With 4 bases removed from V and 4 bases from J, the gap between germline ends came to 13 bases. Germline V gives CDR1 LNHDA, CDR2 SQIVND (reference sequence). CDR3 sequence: CASSTTRDSYGYTF. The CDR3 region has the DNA TGTGCCAGTAGTACCACCCGAGACAGCTATGGCTACACCTTC.

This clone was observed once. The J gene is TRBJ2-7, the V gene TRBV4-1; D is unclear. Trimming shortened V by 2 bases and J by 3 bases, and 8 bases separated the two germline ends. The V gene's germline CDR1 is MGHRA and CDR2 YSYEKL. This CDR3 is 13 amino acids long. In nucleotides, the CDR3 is TGCGCCAGCAGCCAACCTTACAGCTACGAGCAGTACTTC. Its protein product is CASSQPYSYEQYF.

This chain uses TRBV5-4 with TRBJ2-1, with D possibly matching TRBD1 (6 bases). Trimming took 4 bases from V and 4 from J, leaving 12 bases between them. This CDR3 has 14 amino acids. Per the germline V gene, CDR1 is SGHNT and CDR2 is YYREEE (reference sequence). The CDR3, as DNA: TGTGCCAGCAGCGTGGGACACACTTACAATGAGCAGTTCTTC. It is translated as CASSVGHTYNEQFF. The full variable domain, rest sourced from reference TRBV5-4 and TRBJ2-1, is ETGVTQSPTHLIKTRGQQVTLRCSSQSGHNTVSWYQQALGQGPQFIFQYYREEENGRGNFPPRFSGLQFPNYSSELNVNALELDDSALYLCASSVGHTYNEQFFGPGTRLTVL.

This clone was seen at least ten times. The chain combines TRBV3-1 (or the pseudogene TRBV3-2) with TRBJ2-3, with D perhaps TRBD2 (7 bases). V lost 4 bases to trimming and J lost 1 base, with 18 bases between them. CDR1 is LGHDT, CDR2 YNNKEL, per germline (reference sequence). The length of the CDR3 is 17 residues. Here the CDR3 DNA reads TGTGCCAGCAGCCCCCGATGGGGGGGGGCCCGCACAGATACGCAGTATTTT. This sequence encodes CASSPRWGGARTDTQYF.

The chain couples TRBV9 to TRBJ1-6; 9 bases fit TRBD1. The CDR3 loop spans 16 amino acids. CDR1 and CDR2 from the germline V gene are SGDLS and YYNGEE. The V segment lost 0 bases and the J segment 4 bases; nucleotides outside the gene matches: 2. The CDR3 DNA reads TGTGCCAGCAGCGTAGACGGGACAGGGTATAATTCACCCCTCCACTTT. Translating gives CASSVDGTGYNSPLHF.

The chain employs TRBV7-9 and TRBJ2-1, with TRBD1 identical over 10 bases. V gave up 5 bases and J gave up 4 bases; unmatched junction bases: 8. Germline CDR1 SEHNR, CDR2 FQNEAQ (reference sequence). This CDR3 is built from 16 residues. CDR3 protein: CASSATGTGAYNEQFF. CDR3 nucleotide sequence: TGTGCCAGCAGCGCGACCGGGACAGGGGCATACAATGAGCAGTTCTTC. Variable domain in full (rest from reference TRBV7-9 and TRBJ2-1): DTGVSQNPRHKITKRGQNVTFRCDPISEHNRLYWYRQTLGQGPEFLTYFQNEAQLEKSRLLSDRFSAERPKGSFSTLEIQRTEQGDSAMYLCASSATGTGAYNEQFFGPGTRLTVL.

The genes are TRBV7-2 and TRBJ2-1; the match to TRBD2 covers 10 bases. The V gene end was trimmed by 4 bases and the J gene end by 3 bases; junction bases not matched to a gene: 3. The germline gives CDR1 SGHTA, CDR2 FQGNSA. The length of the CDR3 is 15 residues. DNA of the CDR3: TGTGCCAGCAGCTCTCCTAGCGGGAGCTACAATGAGCAGTTCTTC. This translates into CASSSPSGSYNEQFF.

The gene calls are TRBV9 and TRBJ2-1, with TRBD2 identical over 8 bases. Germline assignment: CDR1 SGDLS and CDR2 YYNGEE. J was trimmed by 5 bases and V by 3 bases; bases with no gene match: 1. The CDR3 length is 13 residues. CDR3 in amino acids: CASSAGLDNEQFF. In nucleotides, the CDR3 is TGTGCCAGCAGCGCGGGACTAGACAATGAGCAGTTCTTC.

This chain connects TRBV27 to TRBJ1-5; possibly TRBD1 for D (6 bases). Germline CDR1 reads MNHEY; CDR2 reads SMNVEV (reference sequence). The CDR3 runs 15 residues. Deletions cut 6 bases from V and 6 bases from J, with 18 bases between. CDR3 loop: CASRGTLLGTQPQHF. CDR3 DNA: TGTGCCAGCAGAGGGACACTTCTAGGGACTCAGCCCCAGCATTTT.

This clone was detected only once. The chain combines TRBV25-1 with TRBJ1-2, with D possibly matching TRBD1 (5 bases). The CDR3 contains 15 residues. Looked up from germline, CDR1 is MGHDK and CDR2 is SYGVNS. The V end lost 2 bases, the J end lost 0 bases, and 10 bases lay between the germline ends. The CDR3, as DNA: TGTGCCAGCAGTGAACGAGACAGAACTAACTATGGCTACACCTTC. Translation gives CASSERDRTNYGYTF.

The CDR3 here is CASSRDRGPNTGELFF. The CDR3 DNA reads as TGTGCCAGCAGCCGGGACAGGGGACCGAACACCGGGGAGCTGTTTTTT. V usage is TRBV27 and J usage is TRBJ2-2, with 10 bases fitting TRBD1. V lost 6 bases to trimming and J lost 0 bases; unmatched junction nucleotides: 4. This CDR3 contains 16 residues. Germline CDR1 reads MNHEY; CDR2 reads SMNVEV (reference sequence).

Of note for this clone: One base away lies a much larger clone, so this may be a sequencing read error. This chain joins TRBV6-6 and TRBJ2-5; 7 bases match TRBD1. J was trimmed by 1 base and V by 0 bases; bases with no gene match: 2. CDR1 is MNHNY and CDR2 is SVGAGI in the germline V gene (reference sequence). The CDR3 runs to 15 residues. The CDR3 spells CASSYSGQPQETQYF. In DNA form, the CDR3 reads TGTGCCAGCAGTTACTCGGGACAGCCCCAAGAGACCCAGTACTTC.

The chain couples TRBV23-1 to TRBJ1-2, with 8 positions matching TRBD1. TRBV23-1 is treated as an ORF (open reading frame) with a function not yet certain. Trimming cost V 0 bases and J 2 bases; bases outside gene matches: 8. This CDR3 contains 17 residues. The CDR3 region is CASSQSRTRGRNYGYTF. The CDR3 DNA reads TGCGCCAGCAGTCAATCGAGGACCAGGGGGCGCAACTATGGCTACACCTTC.

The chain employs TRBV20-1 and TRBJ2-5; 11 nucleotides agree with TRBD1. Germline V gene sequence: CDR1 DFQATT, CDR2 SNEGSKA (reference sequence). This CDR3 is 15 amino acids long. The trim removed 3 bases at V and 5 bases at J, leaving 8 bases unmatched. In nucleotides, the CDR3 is TGCAGTGCTAGTGTCGGGACAGGGGGTTGGGAGACCCAGTACTTC. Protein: CSASVGTGGWETQYF.